This TCR beta chain is from a study of shared clonotypes between healthy human individuals. The overall study: Donor composition was a couple of women and a few men, aged 18 to 49.

Authors' analysis steps: For the immunoSEQ data, sequences were junction-only without quality scores, so filtering differed. Clones were read by immunoSEQ multiplex PCR, and TCRdb kept only the in-frame ones, dropping some. V, J and clone size are taken as reported in that table, and D and trimming were inferred from the DNA itself. Of roughly 2.4 million clones in the sample, roughly 95% were seen once. The study separated CD4+ cells into CD45RA+ naive and CD45RA-negative memory subsets. This clonotype originated in a man between 18 and 29 years old in good health. Specimen: naive CD4+ T cells sorted from blood. Stated subset: CD45RA+ positively selected.

The CDR3 region has the DNA TGTGCCAGCAGCTTGGATTTAGGGGTTGGGGCCAACGTCCTGACTTTC. It yields the protein CASSLDLGVGANVLTF. The V and J genes are TRBV5-6 and TRBJ2-6; the D gene is possibly TRBD1 (5 bases). The CDR3 has 16 amino acids. V lost 0 bases to trimming and J lost 3 bases, with 10 bases between them. The germline gives CDR1 SGHDT, CDR2 YYEEEE.